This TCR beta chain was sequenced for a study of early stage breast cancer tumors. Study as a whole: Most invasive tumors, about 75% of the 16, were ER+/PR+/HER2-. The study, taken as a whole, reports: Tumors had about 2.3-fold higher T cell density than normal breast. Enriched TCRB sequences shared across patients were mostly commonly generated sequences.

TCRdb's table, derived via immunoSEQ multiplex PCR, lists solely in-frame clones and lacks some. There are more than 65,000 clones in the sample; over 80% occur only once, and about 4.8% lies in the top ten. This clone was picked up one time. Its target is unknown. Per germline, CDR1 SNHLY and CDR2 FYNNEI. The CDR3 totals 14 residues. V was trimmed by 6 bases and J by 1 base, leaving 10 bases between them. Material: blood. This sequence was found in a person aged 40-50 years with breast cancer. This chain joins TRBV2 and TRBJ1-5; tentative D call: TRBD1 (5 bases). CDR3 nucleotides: TGTGCCAGCAGGCCCGACAGAAGCAATCAGCCCCAGCATTTT. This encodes CASRPDRSNQPQHF.